This T cell receptor (beta chain) was sequenced for a study of identical twins. Study-level results: Out-of-frame beta chain sequences displayed weaker excess sharing between twins. Modelling approaches yielded underestimates of out-of-frame TCR alpha sharing between monozygotic twins. Carriage of fewer insertions was seen in abundant cord blood beta clonotypes, whereas memory repertoires showed none.

A universal primer site came from template switching; cDNA carried unique molecular identifiers. TCRdb passed the 5' RACE reads through MiXCR, listing each CDR3 protein once. The data hold some 630,000 distinct CDR3 sequences, with just over 7% observed a single time. Many counts were recorded for this clonotype. Its antigen is not known. The CDR3 has 12 residues. Trimming took off 7 bases at V and 4 bases at J, with 10 bases between the two ends. In germline, CDR1 is SQVTM, CDR2 ANQGSEA. The same sample was also used in a study of yellow fever vaccine responses in identical twins.

The V call is TRBV29-1, the J call TRBJ2-2; D ambiguous. Material: PBMCs. The sequence was collected from a woman aged 18-35 years in good health. CDR3 nucleotides: TGCAGCGCACGGAAAACCACCGGGGAGCTGTTTTTT. This sequence encodes CSARKTTGELFF.